The sequence of this T cell receptor beta chain was determined in a study of T-cell reconstitution after alpha-beta-depleted transplantation in children. Only a few counts were recorded for this clonotype. Its specificity is unknown. Preparation of the TCRbeta library used unique molecular identifiers. MiXCR was run by TCRdb on the PCR reads, yielding one entry per CDR3 protein. Of about a million distinct CDR3 sequences in the sample, about 29% were seen once. Trimming cost V 1 base and J 1 base, with 9 bases left between them. CDR3 length: 15 residues. Germline CDR1 is MGHRA and CDR2 is YSYEKL. General study findings and limits: Where some patients showed high TCRbeta diversity at day 60, it came from recipient T cells and thymic progenitors that had survived. One year after transplant, T-cell counts and diversity came mostly from newly produced T cells. Reportedly, roughly two months post-transplant, alpha-beta T cells arose from several hundred expanded graft clones.

Material: PBMCs, mostly from graft donor cells, obtained 360 days after TCRalphabeta/CD19-depleted stem cell transplant. The source is a boy less than two years old who had a stem cell transplant for SCID, so the T cells may come from the graft donor. The J gene is TRBJ2-3, the V gene TRBV4-1, with D perhaps given as TRBD1 or TRBD2 (5 bases each). The DNA for the CDR3 is TGCGCCAGCAGCCAAGTCGGGGCCCGCACAGATACGCAGTATTTT. Protein product: CASSQVGARTDTQYF.